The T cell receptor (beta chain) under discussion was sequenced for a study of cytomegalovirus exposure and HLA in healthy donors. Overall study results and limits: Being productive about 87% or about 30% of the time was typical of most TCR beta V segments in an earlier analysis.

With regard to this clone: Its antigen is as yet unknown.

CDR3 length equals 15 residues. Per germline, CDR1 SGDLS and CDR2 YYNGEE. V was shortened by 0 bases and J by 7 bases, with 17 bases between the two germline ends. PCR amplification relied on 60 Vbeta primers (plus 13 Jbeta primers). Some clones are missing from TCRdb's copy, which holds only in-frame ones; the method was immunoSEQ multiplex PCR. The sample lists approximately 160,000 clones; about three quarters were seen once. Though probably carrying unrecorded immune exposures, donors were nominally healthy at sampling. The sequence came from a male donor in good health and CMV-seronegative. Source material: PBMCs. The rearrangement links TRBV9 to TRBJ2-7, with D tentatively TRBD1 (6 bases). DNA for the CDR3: TGTGCCAGCAGCGTAGGAGGGGGAGTTTATAGTGAGCAGTACTTC. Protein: CASSVGGGVYSEQYF.